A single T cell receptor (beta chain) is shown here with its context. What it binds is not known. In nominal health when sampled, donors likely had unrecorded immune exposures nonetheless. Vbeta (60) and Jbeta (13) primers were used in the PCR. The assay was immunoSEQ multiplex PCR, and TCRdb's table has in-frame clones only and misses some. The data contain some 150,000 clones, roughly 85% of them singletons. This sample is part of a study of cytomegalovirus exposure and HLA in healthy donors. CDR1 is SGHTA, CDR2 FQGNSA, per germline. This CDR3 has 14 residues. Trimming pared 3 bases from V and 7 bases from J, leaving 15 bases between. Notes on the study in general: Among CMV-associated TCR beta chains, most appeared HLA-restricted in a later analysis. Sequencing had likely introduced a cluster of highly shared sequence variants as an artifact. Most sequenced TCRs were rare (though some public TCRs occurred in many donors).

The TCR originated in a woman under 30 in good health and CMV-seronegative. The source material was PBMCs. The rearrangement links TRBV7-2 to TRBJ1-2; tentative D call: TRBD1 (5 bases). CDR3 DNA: TGTGCCAGCAGCTTGAGAGCAGGGAATCCTGGCTACACCTTC. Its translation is CASSLRAGNPGYTF.